This T cell receptor beta chain was identified in a study of spatial heterogeneity in lung cancer (dated by TCRdb to the late 2010s). About the study as a whole: Beta-chain transcripts were consistently detected in greater numbers than alpha-chain transcripts, which likely reflected higher beta-chain transcript abundance. In tumor regions, TCR transcript counts showed a strong correlation with a T cell transcriptional module score derived from matched bulk RNA-seq. In the raw uncorrected reads, each unique combination of TCR and UMI appeared more than ten times on average. TCR alpha and beta repertoires were quantitatively compared across multiple tumor regions, matched nontumor lung and blood in non-small cell lung cancer. Nonsynonymous mutation counts, determined by whole-exome sequencing of tumor tissue, were related to TCR repertoire features. At surgery, both alpha and beta chains were TCR-sequenced in about 200 tumor regions, over 61 matched nontumor lung samples and a few dozen PBMC samples.

Library generation was performed with 5' RACE. This sample was sequenced with a NextSeq 500. In the TCR library protocol, a unique molecular identifier was attached to each TCR cDNA molecule so that PCR and sequencing errors could be corrected. As for how the authors treated the data: Decombinator tools were used for TCR identification, UMI-based error correction and CDR3 extraction. Expanded TCRs were defined as those above a frequency of 2 per 1,000, corresponding to the top 1% of the tumor frequency distribution. Expanded tumor TCRs were classed as regional if statistically deemed absent (corrected P<0.05) from at least one tumor region, otherwise ubiquitous. Renyi diversity was calculated using the R vegan package after each repertoire was subsampled 100 times to 5,000 TCRs. CDR3 similarity networks were built from amino acid triplet string-kernel similarity, connecting CDR3s with pairwise similarity above 0.82. The public sequencing data were trimmed at Q25 with fastp and processed into clonotypes with MiXCR by TCRdb, which kept only in-frame beta chains. Each entry merges the rows of one CDR3 protein and shows their most common DNA and genes. The V and J calls shown here were made by TCRdb, not taken from the authors' results. The sample records approximately 23,000 distinct CDR3 sequences, about 4.5% of which are singletons. Jointly, the top ten make up roughly 9.9% of the sample.

This clonotype was counted at least ten times. It has no known antigen specificity. No base quality values were provided; no much bigger clone lies one nucleotide off. Here is what the overall study found, with its caveats: TCR-seq coverage of tumor T cells was estimated at only approximately 7% for alpha chains and about 14% for beta chains. The count of ubiquitous expanded TCRs correlated with the count of ubiquitous nonsynonymous mutations, and the count of regional expanded TCRs correlated with the count of regional nonsynonymous mutations. Additional single-cell paired TCR alpha and beta sequencing was considered necessary to confirm, at a functional level, the hypothesis that regional TCRs recognize regional mutations. The number of expanded intratumoral alpha and beta TCRs correlated with the tumor nonsynonymous mutation count.

The CDR3 runs 15 residues from the cysteine to the phenylalanine. Of the read, only the CDR3 DNA is kept; its 45 bases are in frame from base 1. V sheds 6 bases and J sheds 5 bases, leaving 18 bases between their ends. For CDR1 and CDR2, the germline V gene lists SGHRS and YFSETQ. This sample's time point label indicates: sample taken at primary tumor resection. Donors were 72 patients with early-stage, untreated non-small cell lung cancer from the lung TRACERx cohort. TCR sequencing used whole RNA extracted from tumor and nontumor lung tissue, or from cryopreserved PBMC samples, without cell sorting. A patient was chosen for TCR sequencing only when enough RNA was available from at least two tumor regions. A lung pathologist reviewed the tumor and adjacent nontumor lung specimens before the specimens were selected.

The clonotype originates from a male donor with early-stage non-small cell lung cancer. The chain was built from TRBV5-1 and TRBJ2-1, and the D gene may be TRBD2, 6 bases matching. Sequences were derived from lung tumor tissue, sampled at surgery. The nucleotides read TGCGCCAGCAACACTGAGGGACTCCCCCACAATGAGCAGTTCTTC. It codes for CASNTEGLPHNEQFF.